This entry lists 19 T cell receptor beta chains sequenced from one sample in a study of T cell responses to AZD1222 COVID-19 vaccine. Libraries were prepared by immunoSEQ multiplex PCR; TCRdb keeps only in-frame clonotypes and omits some of them. The sample holds approximately 100,000 clones; 90% to 95% are singletons and the top ten take 5% to 6.5%. The sequencing used peripheral blood, collected on day 0 of AZD1222 vaccination. These TCRs come from an adult in good health.

This clone has just one count. The chain couples TRBV4-3 to TRBJ2-7, with TRBD2 matching over 10 bases. The CDR3 runs 16 residues. V was clipped by 2 bases and J by 7 bases; unmatched bases: 11. Germline assignment: CDR1 LGHNA and CDR2 YSLEER. In DNA form, the CDR3 reads TGCGCCAGCAGCCAACAGCCGGGACTAGCGTTCGGGGAGCAGTACTTC. Translated, it gives CASSQQPGLAFGEQYF.

The rearrangement uses TRBV27 and TRBJ1-1, with D uncertain. Germline loops: CDR1 MNHEY, CDR2 SMNVEV (reference sequence). With 2 bases removed from V and 0 bases from J, the gap between germline ends came to 7 bases. This CDR3 is built from 14 residues. The CDR3: CASSLTGMNTEAFF. For the CDR3, the DNA is TGTGCCAGCAGTTTAACCGGCATGAACACTGAAGCTTTCTTT.

This clone was seen once. V gene TRBV5-4 combines with J gene TRBJ2-7; D call uncertain. The CDR3 is 14 residues long. The V end lost 5 bases, the J end lost 2 bases, and 14 bases lay between the germline ends. Germline values: CDR1 SGHNT, CDR2 YYREEE (reference sequence). CDR3 in DNA: TGTGCCAGCAGTCCTGACCGGGCCCCCTACGAGCAGTACTTC. It translates to CASSPDRAPYEQYF.

V is TRBV5-1 and J is TRBJ2-7; 13 positions match TRBD2. Looked up from germline, CDR1 is SGHRS and CDR2 is YFSETQ. The CDR3 contains 18 residues. The junction had 13 bases not matched to a gene; V was cut back by 3 bases and J by 4 bases. The CDR3 DNA reads TGCGCCAGCAGCTGGGGACTAGCGGGAATCCGGGAGGGTTACGAGCAGTACTTC. Translation: CASSWGLAGIREGYEQYF.

V is TRBV27 and J is TRBJ2-7; D is tentatively TRBD1 or TRBD2 (6 bases each). CDR1 is MNHEY and CDR2 is SMNVEV in the germline V gene (reference sequence). The V and J ends lost 3 bases and 4 bases respectively, with 10 bases between them. The CDR3 sequence is 13 residues long. The CDR3 nucleotides read TGTGCCAGCAGTTTCCGGGGGCCTTACGAGCAGTACTTC. Translation: CASSFRGPYEQYF.

The chain is built from TRBV7-9 and TRBJ2-7, with a tentative D call TRBD2 (6 bases). Germline assignment: CDR1 SEHNR and CDR2 FQNEAQ (reference sequence). The CDR3 runs to 12 residues. Trimming took 5 bases from V and 7 from J, leaving 12 bases between them. The CDR3 DNA reads as TGTGCCAGCAGCCCACTGGAGGGGGAGCAGTACTTC. Translating it yields CASSPLEGEQYF. Using reference TRBV7-9 and TRBJ2-7 for the parts outside the CDR3, the full variable domain is DTGVSQNPRHKITKRGQNVTFRCDPISEHNRLYWYRQTLGQGPEFLTYFQNEAQLEKSRLLSDRFSAERPKGSFSTLEIQRTEQGDSAMYLCASSPLEGEQYFGPGTRLTVT.

CDR3 in DNA: TGTGCCAGCAGCTTAGAGTCAGGGGGCACCACCGGGGAGCTGTTTTTT. This encodes CASSLESGGTTGELFF. This chain connects TRBV11-3 to TRBJ2-2, with 8 bases that match TRBD1. The V gene end was trimmed by 0 bases and the J gene end by 4 bases; junction bases not matched to a gene: 4. The CDR3 has 16 residues. Germline values: CDR1 SGHNT, CDR2 YENEEA.

The V and J genes are TRBV9 and TRBJ2-1; TRBD2 matches 11 bases. The CDR3 extends over 15 amino acids. Trimming cost V 3 bases and J 4 bases; bases outside gene matches: 3. CDR1 is SGDLS, CDR2 YYNGEE, per germline. The CDR3 DNA is TGTGCCAGCAGCGACGGGACTAGCGGATACAATGAGCAGTTCTTC. Translation gives CASSDGTSGYNEQFF.

The CDR3 is CSAWGRGGSEAFF. CDR3 DNA: TGCAGCGCCTGGGGCCGGGGCGGGAGTGAAGCTTTCTTT. V gene TRBV29-1 combines with J gene TRBJ1-1, with D perhaps matching TRBD1 (5 bases). There are 13 residues in the CDR3. CDR1 and CDR2 from the germline V gene are SQVTM and ANQGSEA. V shed 7 bases and J shed 7 bases, with 19 bases lying between them.

The rearrangement joins TRBV24-1 to TRBJ1-5, with D maybe TRBD1 (6 bases). The V end lost 4 bases, the J end lost 6 bases, and 18 bases lay between the germline ends. The CDR3 runs to 16 residues. From germline, CDR1 is KGHDR and CDR2 SFDVKD. CDR3 region: CATSDPRGGEGQPQHF. The CDR3 bases are TGTGCCACCAGTGACCCAAGGGGGGGCGAGGGTCAGCCCCAGCATTTT.

This rearrangement joins TRBV18 to TRBJ1-5, with D possibly being TRBD1 (5 bases). Trimming removed 4 bases at V and 6 bases at J, with 13 bases between. Looked up from germline, CDR1 is KGHSH and CDR2 is LQKENI. The CDR3 is 14 amino acids. CDR3: CASSRDGSGQPQHF. CDR3 nucleotide sequence: TGTGCCAGCTCACGGGACGGTTCTGGTCAGCCCCAGCATTTT.

The chain employs TRBV28 and TRBJ2-7, with a tentative D call TRBD1 (5 bases). CDR3 length: 13 residues. V lost 3 bases to trimming and J lost 3 bases, with 9 bases between them. Germline V gene data show CDR1 as MDHEN and CDR2 as SYDVKM. In nucleotides, the CDR3 is TGTGCCAGCAGTTTTCAGGGAATCTACGAGCAGTACTTC. This codes for CASSFQGIYEQYF.

This chain links TRBV7-6 with TRBJ2-1; D is unresolved. Trimming removed 5 bases from V and 3 bases from J, with 11 bases in between. This CDR3 region has 14 residues. The germline CDR1 and CDR2 sequences are SGHVS and FNYEAQ. The chain's CDR3 is CASSLSLRYNEQFF. The CDR3 DNA reads TGTGCCAGCAGCCTTAGCTTACGCTACAATGAGCAGTTCTTC.

J is TRBJ2-2 and V is TRBV5-4; 7 nucleotides agree with TRBD2. CDR1 SGHNT and CDR2 YYREEE come from the germline V gene (reference sequence). Losses at the gene ends were 1 base for V and 5 bases for J; bases not matched to a gene: 8. The CDR3 totals 16 residues. The CDR3 loop reads CASSLRPGGRTGELFF. The CDR3 DNA reads as TGTGCCAGCAGCTTGCGTCCGGGAGGTAGGACCGGGGAGCTGTTTTTT.

The rearrangement joins TRBV19 to TRBJ1-6, with D tentatively TRBD1 (6 bases). CDR3 length: 16 amino acids. Germline V gene sequence: CDR1 LNHDA, CDR2 SQIVND (reference sequence). The ends were cut back, 3 bases at V and 7 bases at J, with 16 bases in the middle. The CDR3, as DNA: TGTGCCAGTAGTATGGATCGGACAGTAATGAATTCACCCCTCCACTTT. Its translation is CASSMDRTVMNSPLHF.

The rearrangement uses TRBV12-3 or TRBV12-4 and TRBJ2-1; 7 positions agree with TRBD2. CDR3 length equals 13 residues. J gave up 10 bases and V 5 bases, and 8 bases lay outside the gene matches. DNA for the CDR3: TGTGCCAGCAGTACAACGGGGGGTGGGGAGCAGTTCTTC. Residues: CASSTTGGGEQFF.

In its sample, this clone was seen once. The J gene is TRBJ2-5, the V gene TRBV10-3; D perhaps matches TRBD2 (6 bases). This CDR3 spans 15 amino acids. Germline V gene sequence: CDR1 ENHRY, CDR2 SYGVKD. With 3 bases removed from V and 9 bases from J, the gap between germline ends came to 20 bases. The CDR3 bases are TGTGCCATCAGTGAAGTCGTCTCGGGAGATATGTCCCAGTACTTC. Translation gives CAISEVVSGDMSQYF.

This sequence joins TRBV24-1 and TRBJ1-2; 8 bases are shared with TRBD1. Per the germline V gene, CDR1 is KGHDR and CDR2 is SFDVKD. V gave up 4 bases and J gave up 3 bases; unmatched junction bases: 6. CDR3 size: 15 residues. CDR3 bases: TGTGCCACCAGTGAAAAGACAGGGGCCCACTATGGCTACACCTTC. Translated, it gives CATSEKTGAHYGYTF.

The chain has TRBV27 and TRBJ1-4; TRBD1 matches 9 bases. The CDR3 is 15 residues long. The J segment lost 9 bases and the V segment lost 5 bases, leaving 10 bases of the junction unmatched. Germline V gene data show CDR1 as MNHEY and CDR2 as SMNVEV (reference sequence). The DNA of the CDR3 is TGTGCCAGCAGTATTCTACAGGGGGCTCCTCAAAAACTGTTTTTT. Translation: CASSILQGAPQKLFF.